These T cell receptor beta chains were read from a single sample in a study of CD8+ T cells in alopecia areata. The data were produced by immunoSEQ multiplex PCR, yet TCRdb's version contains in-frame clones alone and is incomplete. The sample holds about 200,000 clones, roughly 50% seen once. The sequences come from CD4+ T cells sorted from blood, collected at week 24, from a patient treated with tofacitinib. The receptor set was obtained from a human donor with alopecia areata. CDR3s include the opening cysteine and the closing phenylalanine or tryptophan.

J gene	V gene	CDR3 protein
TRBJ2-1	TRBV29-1	CSVRGQANNEQFF
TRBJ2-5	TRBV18	CASSPPGETQYF
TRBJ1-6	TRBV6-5	CASVDRANSPLHF
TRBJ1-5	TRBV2	CASSEVTGSNQPQHF
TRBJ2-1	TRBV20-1	CSARRDRGEFF
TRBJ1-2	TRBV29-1	CSVGGQGGYTF
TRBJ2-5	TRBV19	CASSIQETQYF
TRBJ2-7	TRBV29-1	CSVAVSYEQYF
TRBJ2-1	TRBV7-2	CASSFTGREQFF
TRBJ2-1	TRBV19	CASSHGLAHEGEQFF
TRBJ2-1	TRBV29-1	CSGEIGGSEQFF
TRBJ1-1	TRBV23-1	CASSHYSWNTEAFF
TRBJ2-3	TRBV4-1	CASSRLLTASTDTQYF
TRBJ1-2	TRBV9	CASSFGQYYGYTF
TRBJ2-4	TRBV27	CAILSLAKNIQYF
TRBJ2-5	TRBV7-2	CASSYATGPQETQYF
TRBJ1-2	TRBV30	CAWSGQGAYGYTF
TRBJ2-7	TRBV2	CASPRLGSSYEQYF
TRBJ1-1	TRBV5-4	CASSFRGNMNTEAFF
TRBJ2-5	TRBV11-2	CASSQGSSGSLETQYF
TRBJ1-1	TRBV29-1	CSVGGTGEAFF
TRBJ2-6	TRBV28	CASSSPGSGANVLTF
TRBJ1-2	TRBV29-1	CSVDAGKGYGYTF
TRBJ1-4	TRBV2	CASRTRENGEKLFF
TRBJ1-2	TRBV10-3	CAIRGGAQGDGYTF